A single sample gave rise to the 30 T cell receptor beta chains below, sequenced in a study of T cells after yellow fever vaccination. MiXCR, applied by TCRdb to the 5' RACE reads, yields one record per CDR3 protein. Of 130,000 or so distinct CDR3 sequences in the sample, around 15% are singletons; the top ten hold about 40%. The sequencing here drew on CD8+ T cells sorted from PBMCs, taken 5 days after the yellow fever booster vaccination. The origin of the receptors is a man between 18 and 35 years old who received the YFV17D yellow fever vaccine.

In DNA form, the CDR3 reads TGTGCTAGTGGTACTCCCAGCACTGGCAATCAGCCCCAGCATTTT. Translated, it gives CASGTPSTGNQPQHF. The chain has TRBV12-5 and TRBJ1-5, with D unclear. CDR3 length: 15 residues. Germline CDR1 reads LGHNT; CDR2 reads FRNRAP. Trimming cost V 5 bases and J 2 bases, with 13 bases left between them.

A few counts support this clonotype. The chain carries TRBV5-5 and TRBJ1-1; TRBD1 matches 7 bases. Germline values: CDR1 SGHKS, CDR2 YYEKEE (reference sequence). The V segment lost 3 bases and the J segment 3 bases; nucleotides outside the gene matches: 11. This CDR3 is built from 16 residues. CDR3 region: CASSWYRGWADTEAFF. The CDR3 nucleotides are TGTGCCAGCAGCTGGTACAGGGGTTGGGCGGACACTGAAGCTTTCTTT.

This clonotype appeared many times. J is TRBJ2-7 and V is TRBV6-5; D remains ambiguous. Trimming removed 0 bases from V and 7 bases from J, with 10 bases in between. The CDR3 spans 13 residues. Germline V gene lookup returns CDR1 MNHEY and CDR2 SVGAGI. In DNA form, the CDR3 reads TGTGCCAGCAGTTACTCGTTGAAAGGGGAGCAGTACTTC. Translating it yields CASSYSLKGEQYF.

The genes are TRBV7-8 and TRBJ1-5, with D maybe TRBD1 (5 bases). Per the germline V gene, CDR1 is SGHVS and CDR2 is FQNEAQ. V was clipped by 5 bases and J by 0 bases, with 20 bases between them. The CDR3 is 18 residues long. The CDR3 DNA sequence: TGTGCCAGCAGCCCCTGGGGCCCTTTCGTCTATAGCAATCAGCCCCAGCATTTT. Translated, it gives CASSPWGPFVYSNQPQHF.

The chain links TRBV2 to TRBJ1-1, with a possible D match to TRBD1 (5 bases). Trimming took off 4 bases at V and 0 bases at J, with 12 bases between the two ends. The germline V gene encodes CDR1 SNHLY and CDR2 FYNNEI. The CDR3 is made up of 15 amino acids. CDR3 loop: CASSAVRGMNTEAFF. CDR3 nucleotides: TGTGCCAGCAGTGCCGTTCGGGGGATGAACACTGAAGCTTTCTTT.

This clonotype appeared a few times. This chain connects TRBV6-2 or TRBV6-3 to TRBJ2-5; 9 nucleotides align to TRBD1. Germline CDR1 and CDR2: MNHEY and SVGEGT. The CDR3 has 14 residues. V gave up 5 bases and J gave up 1 base; unmatched junction bases: 2. The CDR3 sequence: CASSDRGSQETQYF. The CDR3 DNA reads TGTGCCAGCAGTGACAGGGGGAGCCAAGAGACCCAGTACTTC.

The rearrangement uses TRBV4-3 and TRBJ2-1; possibly TRBD2 for D (6 bases). Trimming took off 3 bases at V and 0 bases at J, with 15 bases between the two ends. CDR1 and CDR2 from the germline V gene are LGHNA and YSLEER. The length of the CDR3 is 17 residues. The CDR3 loop is CASSHRTGLSSYNEQFF. The CDR3 nucleotides read TGCGCCAGCAGCCACCGCACGGGACTCAGCTCCTACAATGAGCAGTTCTTC.

This clonotype was found a few times. The rearrangement links TRBV19 to TRBJ2-1; D is unresolved. The germline V gene has CDR1 LNHDA and CDR2 SQIVND (reference sequence). The CDR3 has 12 residues. V was trimmed by 2 bases and J by 10 bases, leaving 9 bases between them. The CDR3 here is CASSIRVREQFF. CDR3 nucleotides: TGTGCCAGTAGTATACGAGTTCGGGAGCAGTTCTTC.

The rearrangement links TRBV20-1 to TRBJ1-1; D is uncertain. V was shortened by 6 bases and J by 11 bases, with 10 bases between the two germline ends. This CDR3 has 9 amino acids. The germline gives CDR1 DFQATT, CDR2 SNEGSKA (reference sequence). CDR3 loop: CSAQPGAFF. CDR3 DNA sequence: TGCAGTGCACAACCGGGGGCTTTCTTT.

This chain links TRBV10-3 with TRBJ2-5; TRBD1 might be the D (7 bases). CDR1 is ENHRY, CDR2 SYGVKD, per germline. The CDR3 is made up of 15 amino acids. V lost 5 bases, J lost 3 bases, and 16 bases lay in between. Written as DNA, the CDR3 is TGTGCCATCAGTTGGGGTCAGGGGGGCGAAGAGACCCAGTACTTC. This encodes CAISWGQGGEETQYF.

This clonotype turned up a few times. This rearrangement joins TRBV4-2 to TRBJ1-5, with D perhaps TRBD1 (5 bases). The CDR3 is 15 residues long. V gave up 0 bases and J gave up 6 bases, with 12 bases separating them. The V gene's germline CDR1 is LGHNA and CDR2 YNFKEQ. The CDR3 DNA is TGTGCCAGCAGCCAAGATCAGGCAGGGCCTCAGCCCCAGCATTTT. As protein: CASSQDQAGPQPQHF.

This clonotype was picked up one time. The V gene is TRBV12-3 or TRBV12-4, the J gene TRBJ1-5; TRBD1 aligns across 8 bases. The CDR3 is made up of 14 amino acids. The trim removed 10 bases at V and 7 bases at J, leaving 12 bases unmatched. The CDR3 protein is CAIGQGGAGQPQHF. The CDR3 DNA is TGTGCCATAGGACAGGGAGGTGCCGGACAGCCCCAGCATTTT.

The sample holds a few counts of this clonotype. This rearrangement joins TRBV5-1 to TRBJ1-2; the match to TRBD1 covers 7 bases. CDR1 SGHRS and CDR2 YFSETQ come from the germline V gene. V lost 4 bases and J lost 7; bases outside the gene matches: 7. The CDR3 covers 13 residues. CDR3 DNA: TGCGCCAGCAGCCAGACAGGGTCCTTTGGCTACACCTTC. This translates into CASSQTGSFGYTF.

CDR3 coding DNA: TGTGCCAGCAGTTCGACAGGGGACGAGCAGTTCTTC. Translation gives CASSSTGDEQFF. The chain employs TRBV12-3 or TRBV12-4 and TRBJ2-1, with 8 bases identical to TRBD1. The CDR3 extends over 12 amino acids. J was trimmed by 10 bases and V by 4 bases; bases with no gene match: 3.

This clonotype was detected many times. The V and J genes are TRBV19 and TRBJ2-1; 9 nucleotides line up with TRBD1. V shed 6 bases, J shed 7 bases, and the junction held 10 bases outside the gene matches. This CDR3 is built from 15 residues. CDR1 and CDR2 (germline): LNHDA, SQIVND (reference sequence). The CDR3 protein is CASSISGQGFNEQFF. DNA for the CDR3: TGTGCCAGTAGCATATCGGGACAGGGCTTTAATGAGCAGTTCTTC.

This clonotype was seen many times. The V gene is TRBV12-3 or TRBV12-4, the J gene TRBJ2-1; TRBD2 agrees at 8 bases. With V trimmed by 8 bases and J by 6 bases, 6 bases remained unmatched. The CDR3 sequence is 13 residues long. The CDR3 region is CASGPGTSNEQFF. In DNA, the CDR3 is TGTGCCAGCGGCCCCGGGACTAGCAATGAGCAGTTCTTC.

In its sample, this clonotype was seen a few times. The chain combines TRBV5-6 with TRBJ2-7, with TRBD2 as a possible D gene (6 bases). Trimming took 4 bases from V and 2 from J, leaving 10 bases between them. This CDR3 spans 13 amino acids. Germline assignment: CDR1 SGHDT and CDR2 YYEEEE. CDR3 in amino acids: CASSLSGTYEQYF. CDR3 in DNA: TGTGCCAGCAGCCTTAGCGGTACCTACGAGCAGTACTTC.

The V and J genes are TRBV5-1 and TRBJ1-2, with 12 bases identical to TRBD1. CDR1 is SGHRS and CDR2 is YFSETQ in the germline V gene. The V and J ends lost 4 bases and 5 bases, in that order; junction bases with no gene match: 6. This CDR3 spans 15 amino acids. The CDR3 DNA sequence: TGCGCCAGCAGCGCGGGACAGGGGGCGCGTTATGGCTACACCTTC. It specifies CASSAGQGARYGYTF.

The V gene is TRBV4-1, the J gene TRBJ1-3; D is unresolved. The length of the CDR3 is 16 residues. Germline loops: CDR1 MGHRA, CDR2 YSYEKL. Deletions cut 0 bases from V and 0 bases from J, with 9 bases between. The CDR3 spells CASSQEGESSGNTIYF. The CDR3 DNA sequence: TGCGCCAGCAGCCAAGAAGGAGAGAGCTCTGGAAACACCATATATTTT.

This clonotype was found many times. J is TRBJ1-4 and V is TRBV4-3; a possible D gene is TRBD1 (5 bases). Germline lookup yields CDR1 LGHNA and CDR2 YSLEER. The CDR3 is 14 amino acids. Trimming removed 4 bases at V and 8 bases at J, with 14 bases between. As DNA, the CDR3 is TGCGCCAGCAGCCGAGCACGTGGGGGGGAAAAACTGTTTTTT. Translating gives CASSRARGGEKLFF.

This chain uses TRBV4-1 with TRBJ2-7; a possible D gene is TRBD2 (6 bases). The V end lost 0 bases, the J end lost 3 bases, and 12 bases lay between the germline ends. The CDR3 consists of 15 residues. Germline V lookup: CDR1 MGHRA, CDR2 YSYEKL. The CDR3 loop is CASSQEAGRYYEQYF. The DNA of the CDR3 is TGCGCCAGCAGCCAAGAGGCGGGGAGATACTACGAGCAGTACTTC.

In DNA form, the CDR3 reads TGTGCCAGCAGCTCCGGGACAGGGGTCAATACTTCACCCCTCCACTTT. Residues: CASSSGTGVNTSPLHF. The chain employs TRBV9 and TRBJ1-6; TRBD1 matches at 10 bases. Germline trimming cut 4 bases from V and 9 bases from J; bases unmatched to any gene: 10. In germline, CDR1 is SGDLS, CDR2 YYNGEE. The CDR3 contains 16 residues. The full variable domain, rest sourced from reference TRBV9 and TRBJ1-6, is DSGVTQTPKHLITATGQRVTLRCSPRSGDLSVYWYQQSLDQGLQFLIQYYNGEERAKGNILERFSAQQFPDLHSELNLSSLELGDSALYFCASSSGTGVNTSPLHFGNGTRLTVT.

This clonotype came up many times. The CDR3 region is CAISESDSRGGTEAFF. CDR3 DNA sequence: TGTGCCATCAGTGAGTCGGACTCCCGAGGGGGCACTGAAGCTTTCTTT. The chain is built from TRBV10-3 and TRBJ1-1; D is perhaps TRBD1 (6 bases). V was shortened by 0 bases and J by 4 bases, with 15 bases between the two germline ends. The CDR3 is made up of 16 amino acids. Germline CDR1 reads ENHRY; CDR2 reads SYGVKD.

The sample holds a few counts of this clonotype. V gene TRBV9 combines with J gene TRBJ2-2, with 8 nucleotides matching TRBD1. In germline, CDR1 is SGDLS, CDR2 YYNGEE. The CDR3 length is 16 residues. The V and J ends lost 4 bases and 0 bases, in that order; junction bases with no gene match: 5. CDR3 region: CASSPGQGSNTGELFF. Here the CDR3 DNA reads TGTGCCAGCAGCCCCGGACAGGGTTCGAACACCGGGGAGCTGTTTTTT.

The V gene is TRBV29-1, the J gene TRBJ2-7; 15 bases are shared with TRBD2. Germline V gene sequence: CDR1 SQVTM, CDR2 ANQGSEA. The CDR3 consists of 16 residues. The J segment lost 4 bases and the V segment lost 6 bases, leaving 10 bases of the junction unmatched. The CDR3 nucleotides are TGCAGCGTACAAGGACTAGCGGGGGGGACCGCATACGAGCAGTACTTC. Translated: CSVQGLAGGTAYEQYF.

With respect to this clonotype: This is likely a read error, given that the CDR3 carries no conserved phenylalanine or tryptophan at its end. The rearrangement joins TRBV12-3 or TRBV12-4 to TRBJ2-1; perhaps D is TRBD1 or TRBD2 (7 bases each). CDR3 length: 13 residues. Trimming pared 5 bases from V and 9 bases from J, leaving 14 bases between. The CDR3 bases are TGTGCCAGCAGTACAGGGGAGGGCCTTGAGCAGTTCTCC. Translating gives CASSTGEGLEQFS.

The chain combines TRBV4-3 with TRBJ2-2; D is perhaps TRBD2 (5 bases). This CDR3 region has 16 residues. Germline CDR1 and CDR2: LGHNA and YSLEER. V was pared by 3 bases and J by 5 bases, with 16 bases between. The CDR3 coding sequence is TGCGCCAGCAGCCAGGACCGCGGGCGAACAACCGGGGAGCTGTTTTTT. As protein: CASSQDRGRTTGELFF.

The rearrangement uses TRBV7-6 and TRBJ2-3; perhaps TRBD2 as D (7 bases). The CDR3 is 13 amino acids. The germline gives CDR1 SGHVS, CDR2 FNYEAQ. V shed 8 bases and J shed 5 bases, with 14 bases lying between them. The CDR3 sequence is CASLGGGQDTQYF. CDR3 DNA sequence: TGTGCCAGCTTGGGAGGGGGGCAAGATACGCAGTATTTT.

The J gene is TRBJ2-5, the V gene TRBV5-1; TRBD1 matches 8 bases. The junction had 6 bases not matched to a gene; V was cut back by 5 bases and J by 6 bases. CDR1 is SGHRS and CDR2 is YFSETQ in the germline V gene. CDR3 size: 13 residues. CDR3 in amino acids: CASSGQGRKTQYF. CDR3 nucleotide sequence: TGCGCCAGCAGTGGACAGGGACGGAAGACCCAGTACTTC.

This clonotype has just a few counts. This chain joins TRBV5-6 and TRBJ2-7, with D perhaps matching TRBD1 (5 bases). From germline, CDR1 is SGHDT and CDR2 YYEEEE. CDR3 length equals 13 residues. The V end lost 5 bases, the J end lost 6 bases, and 15 bases lay between the germline ends. The CDR3 DNA reads TGTGCCAGCAGTTCCCGGGTAGGGGTCGAGCAGTACTTC. Its protein product is CASSSRVGVEQYF. The full variable domain, with the rest looked up from reference TRBV5-6 and TRBJ2-7, is DAGVTQSPTHLIKTRGQQVTLRCSPKSGHDTVSWYQQALGQGPQFIFQYYEEEERQRGNFPDRFSGHQFPNYSSELNVNALLLGDSALYLCASSSRVGVEQYFGPGTRLTVT.